This T cell receptor (beta chain) was observed in a study of blood T cell repertoires in COVID-19. The CDR3 has 14 amino acids. CDR1 and CDR2 (germline): MDHEN, SYDVKM. Trimming stripped 2 bases from V and 2 bases from J, with 9 bases between. Profiled with immunoSEQ multiplex PCR; TCRdb holds only in-frame clones, not every one. The profile shows about 38,000 clones, around 90% of them singletons. This sequence joins TRBV28 and TRBJ1-2; D not certain. Sequencing was performed on peripheral blood. This sequence originates from a man aged 60 to 75 with active or convalescent COVID-19. CDR3 coding DNA: TGTGCCAGCAGTTTAGGGCGGGAAAACTATGGCTACACCTTC. It codes for CASSLGRENYGYTF.